Listed below are T cell receptor beta chains from one sample, sequenced in a study of T cell responses to AZD1222 COVID-19 vaccine. Assay used: immunoSEQ multiplex PCR; TCRdb lists only in-frame clones, some missing. In the table there are under 70,000 clones, around 80% of which are singletons. Sequencing was performed on peripheral blood, taken on day 0 of AZD1222 vaccination. Receptor source: an adult in good health. Each CDR3 is given with its conserved first and last residue. Fields, in order: CDR3 DNA, CDR3 protein, D gene, J gene, clone size, V gene. D genes are given only for firm matches. Clone size is shown for a subset of rows, as once, few, many or a class of expanded clone.

DNA: TGTGCCAGCAGCTTGGTGTTTTCTAAGGGCTATGATGAGCAGTTCTTC
CDR3: CASSLVFSKGYDEQFF
D: .
J: TRBJ2-1
size: .
V: TRBV5-5

DNA: TGTGCCAGCAGCGAGGGACAGGAAAGAGGGGAGCAGTACTTC
CDR3: CASSEGQERGEQYF
D: TRBD1
J: TRBJ2-7
size: .
V: TRBV9

DNA: TGTGCCAGCAGACCTTCAGGGGGCAGGAATCAGCCCCAGCATTTT
CDR3: CASRPSGGRNQPQHF
D: TRBD1
J: TRBJ1-5
size: .
V: TRBV6-5

DNA: TGTGCCAGCAGCTTAGGATACGAGAGGGAAGGGCGTGAGACCCAGTACTTC
CDR3: CASSLGYEREGRETQYF
D: .
J: TRBJ2-5
size: .
V: TRBV7-9

DNA: TGTGCCAGCAGCCAAGAAAAGGAGACCCAGTACTTC
CDR3: CASSQEKETQYF
D: .
J: TRBJ2-5
size: .
V: TRBV4-2

DNA: TGTGCCAGCAGTTCCGGGGCGGACCTCTCCTACGAGCAGTACTTC
CDR3: CASSSGADLSYEQYF
D: .
J: TRBJ2-7
size: .
V: TRBV28

DNA: TGTGCCACCAGGGGTGGAGCTAGCGGGGATACCGGGGAGCTGTTTTTT
CDR3: CATRGGASGDTGELFF
D: TRBD2
J: TRBJ2-2
size: .
V: TRBV15

DNA: TGTGCCAGCAGTCCGGACAGGGTTGGGAATTCACCCCTCCACTTT
CDR3: CASSPDRVGNSPLHF
D: TRBD1
J: TRBJ1-6
size: once
V: TRBV28

DNA: TGTGCCAGCAGTAGCGGGGGGGCTGGCACAGATACGCAGTATTTT
CDR3: CASSSGGAGTDTQYF
D: TRBD2
J: TRBJ2-3
size: once
V: TRBV6-2/TRBV6-3

DNA: TGTGCCAGCAGCGTAGAGCAGGGGGCCTACGAGCAGTACTTC
CDR3: CASSVEQGAYEQYF
D: TRBD1
J: TRBJ2-7
size: .
V: TRBV9

DNA: TGTGCCAGTAGTATAGGCGGACAGGTCTACGAGCAGTACTTC
CDR3: CASSIGGQVYEQYF
D: TRBD1
J: TRBJ2-7
size: .
V: TRBV19

DNA: TGTGCCAGCAGCCAAGAGCAGTTCGGAGAGACCCAGTACTTC
CDR3: CASSQEQFGETQYF
D: .
J: TRBJ2-5
size: .
V: TRBV4-2

DNA: TGTGCCAGCAGTTGGGGTGGGCCCTCCTACAATGAGCAGTTCTTC
CDR3: CASSWGGPSYNEQFF
D: .
J: TRBJ2-1
size: .
V: TRBV28

DNA: TGTGCCAGCAGTTCACCGACGACAGGCCTCCGGAGAGATGGCTACACCTTC
CDR3: CASSSPTTGLRRDGYTF
D: .
J: TRBJ1-2
size: .
V: TRBV28

DNA: TGTGCCAGCAGTGATGGCAGGGCCCACACAGATACGCAGTATTTT
CDR3: CASSDGRAHTDTQYF
D: .
J: TRBJ2-3
size: .
V: TRBV6-4

DNA: TGTGCCAGTACCACAGAGACCTATAATTCACCCCTCCACTTT
CDR3: CASTTETYNSPLHF
D: .
J: TRBJ1-6
size: .
V: TRBV19

DNA: TGTGCCAGTAGGGGCCGGGACAACGGAAACACCATATATTTT
CDR3: CASRGRDNGNTIYF
D: .
J: TRBJ1-3
size: .
V: TRBV19

DNA: TGTGCCAGTAGTATAGTCGGATTCTTCCTCGATCAGCCCCAGCATTTT
CDR3: CASSIVGFFLDQPQHF
D: .
J: TRBJ1-5
size: .
V: TRBV19

DNA: TGTGCCAGCAGTTTGGGTAGGGGAGACCAGCCCCAGCATTTT
CDR3: CASSLGRGDQPQHF
D: .
J: TRBJ1-5
size: .
V: TRBV28

DNA: TGTGCCAGCAGCTTACTTTCGGGGGTCCCCGGGGAGCTGTTTTTT
CDR3: CASSLLSGVPGELFF
D: .
J: TRBJ2-2
size: .
V: TRBV7-3

DNA: TGTGCCAGCAGCTCGAGGACGAGACTAGCGGGAGAAGGGGGGACCGGGGAGCTGTTTTTT
CDR3: CASSSRTRLAGEGGTGELFF
D: TRBD2
J: TRBJ2-2
size: .
V: TRBV9

DNA: TGCAGCGTTTCGACAGGGCCTAACTATGGCTACACCTTC
CDR3: CSVSTGPNYGYTF
D: TRBD1
J: TRBJ1-2
size: .
V: TRBV29-1

DNA: TGTGCAAGTCGCTCAAGACTGGGAACGGGACAGGGCTCCTACGAGCAGTACTTC
CDR3: CASRSRLGTGQGSYEQYF
D: .
J: TRBJ2-7
size: .
V: TRBV12-2

DNA: TGTGCCAGCAGCCCGAAGGGAAATTCGGTTGTTTTTACCGGGGAGCTGTTTTTT
CDR3: CASSPKGNSVVFTGELFF
D: .
J: TRBJ2-2
size: .
V: TRBV13